The rows below give T cell receptor beta chains drawn from one sample of a study of T cells after yellow fever vaccination. TCRdb used MiXCR to reprocess the 5' RACE reads, holding one entry per CDR3 protein. Among hundreds of thousands of distinct CDR3 sequences, around an eighth were seen once, and the ten largest hold approximately 15%. The sequenced sample was PBMCs, obtained on the day of the yellow fever booster vaccination. The receptors come from a man younger than 45 who received the YFV17D yellow fever vaccine. Each CDR3 is given with its conserved first and last residue. D genes are given only for firm matches. Not all rows give a size; the values are once, few, many and, for expanded clones, a class.

>15|TRBJ2-1|few|.|TRBV5-1
TGCGCCAGCAGCACCCAGGGTAGCTCCTACAATGAGCAGTTCTTC
CASSTQGSSYNEQFF
>15|TRBJ2-3|few|.|TRBV5-1
TGCGCCAGCAGCTTGGAAGATCCTAGCACAGATACGCAGTATTTT
CASSLEDPSTDTQYF
>15|TRBJ1-1|few|.|TRBV9
TGTGCCAGCAGCGTGGACCGGGGGGGAATTGCTGAAGCTTTCTTT
CASSVDRGGIAEAFF
>11|TRBJ1-2|few|.|TRBV5-1
TGCGCCAGCAGCTGGGGACGCGGCTACACCTTC
CASSWGRGYTF
>14|TRBJ2-3|.|.|TRBV20-1
TGCAGTGCTAGTCTCCCCGGGACCGCAGATACGCAGTATTTT
CSASLPGTADTQYF
>15|TRBJ2-1|.|TRBD1|TRBV6-4
TGTGCCAGCAGTAGACAGGGTGGGAATTTCGATGAGCAGTTCTTC
CASSRQGGNFDEQFF
>16|TRBJ1-5|.|.|TRBV11-3
TGTGCCAGCAGCTTAGATAAGCAAGGGGAGAGCCAGCCCCAGCATTTT
CASSLDKQGESQPQHF
>18|TRBJ1-1|few|.|TRBV5-1
TGCGCCAGCAGCTTGGCCAAGCTTATAGGTTCATCGAACACTGAAGCTTTCTTT
CASSLAKLIGSSNTEAFF
>11|TRBJ2-7|.|.|TRBV5-6
TGTGCCAGCAGCTCCACGGGGTGGCAGTACTTC
CASSSTGWQYF
>15|TRBJ2-1|.|TRBD1|TRBV24-1
TGTGCCACCAGTGATTCTGGACAGGGGGCAAATGAGCAGTTCTTC
CATSDSGQGANEQFF
>14|TRBJ1-5|few|.|TRBV9
TGTGCCAGCAGCGTAGGGTGGGGGACCCAGCCCCAGCATTTT
CASSVGWGTQPQHF
>14|TRBJ2-3|.|TRBD1|TRBV27
TGTGCCAGCAGTTTGGACAGGGATAGAAATACGCAGTATTTT
CASSLDRDRNTQYF
>15|TRBJ2-1|few|TRBD2|TRBV20-1
TGCAGTGCTAGAGTCGGGACTAGCGGGAATCATGAGCAGTTCTTC
CSARVGTSGNHEQFF
>15|TRBJ2-7|.|.|TRBV7-2
TGTGCCAGCAGCTCCGCGGCGGGTAATCGGGGAGAGCAGTACTTC
CASSSAAGNRGEQYF
>17|TRBJ2-5|.|TRBD2|TRBV7-9
TGTGCCAGCAGCTTACCTCTGCGACTAGCGGGAGCCGAGACCCAGTACTTC
CASSLPLRLAGAETQYF
>15|TRBJ2-3|.|TRBD2|TRBV3-1
TGTGCCAGCAGCCAGTGGACCGGGAGGTCAGATACGCAGTATTTT
CASSQWTGRSDTQYF
>16|TRBJ2-7|.|.|TRBV7-2
TGTGCCAGCAGCCGATTCAGCCGGGGCCCCTCCTACGAGCAGTACTTC
CASSRFSRGPSYEQYF
>14|TRBJ2-2|.|.|TRBV20-1
TGCAGTGCCCCGGACAGTTTCGGCACCGGGGAGCTGTTTTTT
CSAPDSFGTGELFF
>20|TRBJ2-3|few|TRBD2|TRBV20-1
TGCAGTGCTAGTTTCGTCCGGACTAGCGGGAGGGCCGCGGCGACAGATACGCAGTATTTT
CSASFVRTSGRAAATDTQYF
>16|TRBJ2-7|few|TRBD2|TRBV5-4
TGTGCCAGCAGCTGGGCTCGGGGTAGCGGGAGCTACGAGCAGTACTTC
CASSWARGSGSYEQYF
>13|TRBJ2-5|few|.|TRBV20-1
TGCAGTGCTAGTAGAGCGACGGGGGAGACCCAGTACTTC
CSASRATGETQYF
>16|TRBJ2-7|.|TRBD1|TRBV6-5
TGTGCCAGCAGTTCCCCGGACAGGGCAAACTCCTACGAGCAGTACTTC
CASSSPDRANSYEQYF
>14|TRBJ2-2|.|.|TRBV3-1
TGTGCCAGCAGCCAAAAAATTTCCGGCGGGGAGCTGTTTTTT
CASSQKISGGELFF
>11|TRBJ2-7|.|.|TRBV29-1
TGCAGCGTGGCCGAGGACTACGAGCAGTACTTC
CSVAEDYEQYF
>15|TRBJ2-2|.|TRBD2|TRBV12-5
TGTGCTAGTGGCCCAACTAGCGGTTACACCGGGGAGCTGTTTTTT
CASGPTSGYTGELFF
>13|TRBJ2-5|.|.|TRBV5-4
TGTGCCAGCAGTGGGTTGGACGGAGAGACCCAGTACTTC
CASSGLDGETQYF
>15|TRBJ2-1|.|TRBD1|TRBV27
TGTGCCAGCACCCTATTCCCGGGACAGGGGGATGAGCAGTTCTTC
CASTLFPGQGDEQFF
>13|TRBJ2-1|.|.|TRBV5-1
TGCGCCAGCAGCTTACCGGTCCGGAATGAGCATTTCTTC
CASSLPVRNEHFF
>13|TRBJ2-1|few|.|TRBV20-1
TGCAGTGCTAAGACCTCCTCCTACAATGAGCAGTTCTTC
CSAKTSSYNEQFF
>16|TRBJ2-1|.|TRBD2|TRBV25-1
TGTGCCAGCAGTCCATCTCCTAGCGGGTCCTACAATGAGCAGTTCTTC
CASSPSPSGSYNEQFF
>14|TRBJ2-5|.|.|TRBV12-3/TRBV12-4
TGTGCCAGCAGCCTCGGAGTAGTTGAAGAGACCCAGTACTTC
CASSLGVVEETQYF